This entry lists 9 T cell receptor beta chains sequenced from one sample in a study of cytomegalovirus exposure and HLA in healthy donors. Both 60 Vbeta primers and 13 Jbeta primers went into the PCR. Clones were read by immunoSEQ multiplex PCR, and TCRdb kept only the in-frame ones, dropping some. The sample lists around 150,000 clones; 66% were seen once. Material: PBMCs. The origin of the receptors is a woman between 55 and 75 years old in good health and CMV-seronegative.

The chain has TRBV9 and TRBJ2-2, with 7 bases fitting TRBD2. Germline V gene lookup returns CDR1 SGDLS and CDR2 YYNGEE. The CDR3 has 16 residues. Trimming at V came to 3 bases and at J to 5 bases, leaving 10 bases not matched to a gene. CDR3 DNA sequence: TGTGCCAGCAGCGCCCAGCGGGACTCCCGGACCGGGGAGCTGTTTTTT. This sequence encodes CASSAQRDSRTGELFF.

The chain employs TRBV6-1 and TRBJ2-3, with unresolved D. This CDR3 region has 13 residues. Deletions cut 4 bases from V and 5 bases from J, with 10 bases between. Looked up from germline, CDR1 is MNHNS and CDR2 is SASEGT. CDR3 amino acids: CASSGRPRDTQYF. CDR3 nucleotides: TGTGCCAGCAGTGGCCGACCTAGAGATACGCAGTATTTT.

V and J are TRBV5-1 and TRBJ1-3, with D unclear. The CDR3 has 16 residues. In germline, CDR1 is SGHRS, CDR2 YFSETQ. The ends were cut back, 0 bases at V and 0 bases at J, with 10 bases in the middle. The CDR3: CASSLGATVSGNTIYF. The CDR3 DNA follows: TGCGCCAGCAGCTTGGGGGCGACCGTCTCTGGAAACACCATATATTTT. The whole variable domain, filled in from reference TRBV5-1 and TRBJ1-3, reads KAGVTQTPRYLIKTRGQQVTLSCSPISGHRSVSWYQQTPGQGLQFLFEYFSETQRNKGNFPGRFSGRQFSNSRSEMNVSTLELGDSALYLCASSLGATVSGNTIYFGEGSWLTVV.

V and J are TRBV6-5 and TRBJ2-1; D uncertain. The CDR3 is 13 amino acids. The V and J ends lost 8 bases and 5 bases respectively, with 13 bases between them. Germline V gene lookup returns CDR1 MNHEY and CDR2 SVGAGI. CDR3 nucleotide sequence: TGTGCCAGCCTGGAGACGAGGAACAATGAGCAGTTCTTC. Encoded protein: CASLETRNNEQFF.

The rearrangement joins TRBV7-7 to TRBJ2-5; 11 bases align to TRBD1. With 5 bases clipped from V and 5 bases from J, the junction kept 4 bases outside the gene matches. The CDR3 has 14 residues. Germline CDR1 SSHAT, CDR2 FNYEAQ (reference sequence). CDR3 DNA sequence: TGTGCCAGCAGCGCGGACAGGGGGCAGGAGACCCAGTACTTC. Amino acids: CASSADRGQETQYF.

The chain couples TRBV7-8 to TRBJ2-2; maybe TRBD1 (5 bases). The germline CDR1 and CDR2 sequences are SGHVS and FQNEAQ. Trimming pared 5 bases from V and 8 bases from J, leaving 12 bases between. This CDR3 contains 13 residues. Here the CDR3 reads CASSPGAGGELFF. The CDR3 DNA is TGTGCCAGCAGCCCTGGGGCTGGTGGGGAGCTGTTTTTT.

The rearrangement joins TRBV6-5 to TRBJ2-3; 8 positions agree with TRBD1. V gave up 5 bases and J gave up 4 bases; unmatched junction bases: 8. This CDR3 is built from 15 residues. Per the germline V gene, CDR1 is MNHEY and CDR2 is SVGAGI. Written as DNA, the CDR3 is TGTGCCAGCAGTCGATGGACAGGGCGGCCAGATACGCAGTATTTT. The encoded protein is CASSRWTGRPDTQYF.

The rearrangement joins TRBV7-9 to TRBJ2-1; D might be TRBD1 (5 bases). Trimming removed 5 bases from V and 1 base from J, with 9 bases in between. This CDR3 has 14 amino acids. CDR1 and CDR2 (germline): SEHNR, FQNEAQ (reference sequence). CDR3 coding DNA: TGTGCCAGCAGCCCCAGGGTATCCTACAATGAGCAGTTCTTC. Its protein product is CASSPRVSYNEQFF.

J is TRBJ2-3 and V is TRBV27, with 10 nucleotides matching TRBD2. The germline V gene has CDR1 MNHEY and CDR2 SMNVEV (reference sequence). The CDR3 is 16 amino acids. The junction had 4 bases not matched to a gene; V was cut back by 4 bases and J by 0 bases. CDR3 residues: CASSWSGGASTDTQYF. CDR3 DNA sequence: TGTGCCAGCAGTTGGAGCGGGGGGGCGAGCACAGATACGCAGTATTTT.